This TCR beta chain was observed in a study of blood T cell repertoires in COVID-19. Authors' processing steps: How many nucleated cells were present was estimated from reference gene primer amplification. Sequencing used immunoSEQ multiplex PCR; TCRdb keeps in-frame clones, though not all of them. Clone size and V and J calls were adopted from that table, with D and trimming inferred from the DNA. The table lists 140,000 to 150,000 clones, 84% of them singletons. Recruited during active infection, patients (from Seattle) were subsequently followed longitudinally. CDR3 length: 14 residues. The V end lost 0 bases, the J end lost 7 bases, and 10 bases lay between the germline ends. Germline CDR1 MNHEY, CDR2 SVGAGI.

The clonotype comes from a man aged 25-45 years with COVID-19, enrolled during active disease. V usage is TRBV6-5 and J usage is TRBJ1-5; D is undetermined. Sequenced input: peripheral blood. The CDR3 protein is CASSYSRVGQPQHF. In DNA form, the CDR3 reads TGTGCCAGCAGTTACTCGAGGGTAGGCCAGCCCCAGCATTTT.